This T cell receptor beta chain was recovered during a study of shared clonotypes between healthy human individuals (TCRdb year 2020). The study in broad terms: The cohort comprised a couple of women and three men aged 18 to 49 years. For each donor, three plates each were used for CD4 naive and CD4 memory, two plates were used for CD8 naive, and one plate was used for CD8 memory. Blood TCR repertoires of roughly five healthy adults were deeply sequenced to estimate repertoire size and the extent of clonotype sharing between individuals. To increase sequencing depth and limit assay-specific biases, different laboratories used diverse techniques to prepare libraries and sequence TCR repertoires. Between about 0.85 and 10 billion PBMCs per donor were obtained by leukapheresis.

Turning to this clone: It has no known antigen specificity. Base qualities are not recorded, but no much larger clone differs from it by a single base.

Donors were healthy HIV-negative adults with no recently reported acute infections or vaccinations. All donors were Caucasian adults living in Nashville, Tennessee, USA. CD4+ T cells were enriched through magnetic negative selection, after which naive cells were positively selected on CD45RA and the remaining negative fraction served as the memory subset. Blood was obtained by leukapheresis, after which PBMCs were separated by Ficoll-Histopaque density gradient centrifugation and cryopreserved in liquid nitrogen vapor phase. Analytical flow cytometry was used to check the purity and quantity of each magnetically sorted T cell population. Genomic DNA was isolated from each sorted fraction and quantified by UV absorbance on a Nanodrop 2000c. What the research found in general, with its limitations: Estimated clonotype richness was generally larger for naive than for memory subsets. Because the study included only a small number of donors, the genetic and exposure-history diversity represented was limited. Pairwise subsampling indicated that sequencing depth was expected to affect the degree of clonotype sharing among donors. Compared with non-shared clonotypes, the clonotypes found in all four sorted-subset donors had higher generation probabilities. Incomplete sequencing was indicated by rarefaction of sorted-subset datasets, despite the large sequencing depth. When a few donors were compared, the shared fraction of clonotypes was 5% to 6.5% for naive CD4, around 3.5% for naive CD8, roughly 2.5% for memory CD4, and roughly 0.4% for memory CD8. Only blood was sampled, and tissue TCR repertoires likely differ from those in blood.

TCR CDR3 regions were amplified from genomic DNA by multiplex PCR using the deep immunoSEQ assay. For each cell subset, the extracted genomic DNA was distributed evenly across all wells of several immunoSEQ 96-well plates, and each plate served as one replicate. Each replicate PCR for sorted subsets received 150 to 250 ng genomic DNA, equal to 28,000 or so T cell genomes. Purified libraries were quantified with a Qubit 3.0 fluorometer, sized on a Bioanalyzer 2100, and re-quantified with the KAPA Library Quantification kit. Each immunoSEQ 96-well plate was sequenced on its own single-read 150-cycle Illumina NextSeq 550 flow cell. Processing in the source paper ran as follows. Because the immunoSEQ output held only junctional sequences and lacked quality scores, the filtering could not match the filtering applied to full-length reads. To assign V/J genes and CDR3, sequences were annotated using PyIR, a Python wrapper for IgBLAST v1.9, with IMGT germline references. Reads were removed for weak V/J assignments (E-value above 1e-6), missing CDR3, stop codons, out-of-frame junctions, or ambiguous translated residues. V3J clonotypes were defined by identical inferred V gene, J gene, and CDR3 amino acid sequence. The percentage overlap between two repertoires was calculated by dividing the number of shared unique clonotypes by the size of the smaller repertoire. RTK rarefaction, the Chao1 estimator, and Recon v2.1 estimates of unobserved clonotypes were used to assess repertoire richness. Generation probabilities were computed with OLGA for all TCRbeta clonotypes obtained by the gDNA method from a few donors. Drawn from immuneACCESS, this table holds only the in-frame rearrangements with V and J called that TCRdb kept. Clones are partly lost; checked studies trace under half to an unresolved V gene and leave the rest unexplained. Clonal size and the V and J genes are those of that table, whereas D and trimming came from the DNA. Across this sample there are under 2.5 million clones, with 85% to 95% seen only once. The ten largest account for 0.3% to 0.4% of the sample.

The germline V gene (reference sequence) specifies LNHNV as CDR1 and YYDKDF as CDR2. Counted from cysteine to phenylalanine, this CDR3 has 15 amino acids. CDR3 DNA only is kept here, 45 bases in frame from base 1. Trimming takes 1 base from V and 0 bases from J, and the germline ends sit 10 bases apart. In this chain, TRBV15 is recombined with TRBJ2-7; no confident D gene assignment can be made. This TCR derives from a man aged 18 to 29 in good health. Some clones in this sample may be carry-over from other donors' samples. The sample taken for sequencing was naive CD4+ T cells from PBMCs. Interpreted using the paper, the cell subset or site label stands for: CD45RA+ positively selected. The encoded CDR3 is CATSRGHESSYEQYF. The DNA sequence is given as TGTGCCACCAGCAGAGGTCACGAGAGCTCCTACGAGCAGTACTTC.